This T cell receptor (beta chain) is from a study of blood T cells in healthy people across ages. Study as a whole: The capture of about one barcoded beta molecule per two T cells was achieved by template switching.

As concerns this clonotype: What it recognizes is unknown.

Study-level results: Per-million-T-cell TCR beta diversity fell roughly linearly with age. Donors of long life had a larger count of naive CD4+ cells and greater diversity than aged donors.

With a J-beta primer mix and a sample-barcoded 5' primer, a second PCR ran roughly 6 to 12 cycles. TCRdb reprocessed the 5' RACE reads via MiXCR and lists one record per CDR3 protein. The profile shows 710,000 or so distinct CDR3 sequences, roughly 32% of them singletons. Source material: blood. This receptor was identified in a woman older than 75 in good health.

The CDR3 loop reads CASSIRTGATDTQYF. The CDR3 nucleotides read TGTGCCAGCAGCATCCGGACAGGGGCCACAGATACGCAGTATTTT. The J gene is TRBJ2-3, the V gene TRBV9; 9 nucleotides line up with TRBD1. This CDR3 has 15 amino acids. The V gene's germline CDR1 is SGDLS and CDR2 YYNGEE. V lost 4 bases, J lost 2 bases, and 5 bases stayed unmatched.